This T cell receptor beta chain was documented in a study of tumor-infiltrating lymphocytes in primary liver carcinoma. Study outcomes and limitations: Whereas tumor region pairs overlapped more, tumor-adjacent and tumor-blood pairs overlapped less.

CDR1 SGHNT and CDR2 YENEEA come from the germline V gene. The CDR3 contains 15 residues. Using a constant-region primer together with ProtoScript II reverse transcriptase, TCR beta cDNA was made from about 490 ng of total RNA. Each TCR beta library was derived from three nested multiplex PCR rounds that employed slightly modified ARM-PCR. A C-beta reverse primer and TRBV1-TRBV30 forward primers served in each of the first two PCR rounds, at roughly 10 cycles apiece. TCRdb analysed the multiplex PCR reads with MiXCR anew, one entry per CDR3 protein. The profile covers approximately 110,000 distinct CDR3 sequences, with roughly three fifths appearing a single time and around 8.4% taken by the ten largest. Worth noting for this clonotype: Its target is not known. A read error may produce the germline difference seen at one junction end.

Investigators took RNA and DNA out together from 20-30 mg of unsorted bulk tissue. Every tumor was sampled at five separate regions. Sequencing was performed on liver tumor tissue from sampling region 3. The subset was: tumor region T3, left-lateral pole. This sequence was found in a woman aged 55 to 70 with primary liver carcinoma and hepatitis B virus infection. The J gene is TRBJ2-1, the V gene TRBV11-3; the match to TRBD2 covers 7 bases. This CDR3 is CASSKAAGAVNEQIF. In nucleotides, the CDR3 is TGTGCCAGCAGCAAGGCGGCGGGAGCCGTCAATGAGCAGATCTTC.